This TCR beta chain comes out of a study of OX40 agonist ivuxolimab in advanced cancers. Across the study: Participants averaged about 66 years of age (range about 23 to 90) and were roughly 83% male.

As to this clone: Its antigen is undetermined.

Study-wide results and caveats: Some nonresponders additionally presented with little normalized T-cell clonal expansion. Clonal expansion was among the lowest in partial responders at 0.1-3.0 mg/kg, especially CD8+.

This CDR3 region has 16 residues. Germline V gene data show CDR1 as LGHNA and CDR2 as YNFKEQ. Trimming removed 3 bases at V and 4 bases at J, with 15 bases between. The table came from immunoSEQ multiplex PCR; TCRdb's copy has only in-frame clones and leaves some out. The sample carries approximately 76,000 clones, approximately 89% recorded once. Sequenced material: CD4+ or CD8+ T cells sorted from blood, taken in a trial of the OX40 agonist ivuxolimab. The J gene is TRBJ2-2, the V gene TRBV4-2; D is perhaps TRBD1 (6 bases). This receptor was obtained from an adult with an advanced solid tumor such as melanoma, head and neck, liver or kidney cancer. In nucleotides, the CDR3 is TGTGCCAGCAGCCACCTACGGGCAGGGGCCACCGGGGAGCTGTTTTTT. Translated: CASSHLRAGATGELFF.